This T cell receptor (beta chain) is drawn from a study of shared clonotypes between healthy human individuals. Findings of the study overall: Large sequencing depth failed to make sorted-subset sequencing complete, rarefaction showed.

The assay used deep level. The protocol was immunoSEQ multiplex PCR, while the TCRdb copy is restricted to in-frame clones and leaves out a portion. The table shows some 630,000 clones, with around 96% occurring only once. As regards this clone: Its target is unknown.

Only CD45RO-negative cells positively selected for CCR7 counted as naive CD8 cells, so terminally differentiated effector memory CD45RA+ cells were excluded. This TCR was sampled from a woman aged 25 to 39 in good health. The sample taken for sequencing was naive CD8+ T cells sorted from blood.

The CDR3 region is CASSQETALVFEQFF. CDR3 bases: TGTGCCAGCAGCCAAGAGACGGCCCTAGTTTTTGAGCAGTTCTTC. The chain uses TRBV4-2 and TRBJ2-1; D is unclear. V was clipped by 0 bases and J by 9 bases, with 15 bases between them. Germline CDR1 is LGHNA and CDR2 is YNFKEQ. The CDR3 sequence is 15 residues long.